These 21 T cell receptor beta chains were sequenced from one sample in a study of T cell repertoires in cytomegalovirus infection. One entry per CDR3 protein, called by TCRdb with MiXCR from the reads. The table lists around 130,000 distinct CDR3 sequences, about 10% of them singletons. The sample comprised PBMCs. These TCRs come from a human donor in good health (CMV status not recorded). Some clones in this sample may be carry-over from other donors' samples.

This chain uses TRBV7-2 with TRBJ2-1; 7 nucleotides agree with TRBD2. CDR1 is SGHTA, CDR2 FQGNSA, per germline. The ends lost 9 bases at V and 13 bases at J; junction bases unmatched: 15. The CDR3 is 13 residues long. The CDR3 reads CASMGDYVYSQFF. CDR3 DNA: TGTGCCAGTATGGGGGACTATGTTTATAGCCAGTTCTTC.

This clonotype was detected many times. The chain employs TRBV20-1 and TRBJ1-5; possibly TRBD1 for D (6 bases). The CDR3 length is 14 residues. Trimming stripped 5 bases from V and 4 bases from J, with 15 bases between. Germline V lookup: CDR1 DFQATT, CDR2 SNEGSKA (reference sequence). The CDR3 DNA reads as TGCAGTGCTCGGGGGAACAGGGAAAATCAGCCCCAGCATTTT. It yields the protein CSARGNRENQPQHF.

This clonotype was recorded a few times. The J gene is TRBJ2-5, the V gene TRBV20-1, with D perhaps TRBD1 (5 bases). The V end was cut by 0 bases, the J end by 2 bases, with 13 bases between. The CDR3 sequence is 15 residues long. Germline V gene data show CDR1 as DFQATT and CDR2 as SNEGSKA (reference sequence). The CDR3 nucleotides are TGCAGTGCTAGAGATCTCAGGGCACCACAAGAGACCCAGTACTTC. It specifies CSARDLRAPQETQYF.

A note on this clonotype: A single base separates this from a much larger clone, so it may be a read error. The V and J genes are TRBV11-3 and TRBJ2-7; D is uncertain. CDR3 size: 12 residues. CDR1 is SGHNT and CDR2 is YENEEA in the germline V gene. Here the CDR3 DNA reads TGTGCCAGCAGCCACCTTGGCTACAAGCAGTACTTC. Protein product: CASSHLGYKQYF.

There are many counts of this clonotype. CDR3 coding DNA: TGCAGCGTTGACTTCAACACCGGGGAGCTGTTTTTT. Protein sequence: CSVDFNTGELFF. The V gene is TRBV29-1, the J gene TRBJ2-2; D is undetermined. From germline, CDR1 is SQVTM and CDR2 ANQGSEA. CDR3 length: 12 residues. Trimming pared 3 bases from V and 2 bases from J, leaving 4 bases between.

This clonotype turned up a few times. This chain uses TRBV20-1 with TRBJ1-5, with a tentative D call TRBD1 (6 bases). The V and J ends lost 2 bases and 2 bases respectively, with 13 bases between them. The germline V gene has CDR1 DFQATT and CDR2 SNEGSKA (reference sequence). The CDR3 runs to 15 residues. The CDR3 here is CSARLGGQGNQPQHF. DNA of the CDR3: TGCAGTGCTAGACTGGGGGGGCAAGGCAATCAGCCCCAGCATTTT.

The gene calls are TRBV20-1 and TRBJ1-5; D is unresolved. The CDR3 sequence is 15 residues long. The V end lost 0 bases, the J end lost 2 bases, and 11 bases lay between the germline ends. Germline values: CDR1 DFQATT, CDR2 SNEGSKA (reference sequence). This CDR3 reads CSARDMGRGNQPQHF. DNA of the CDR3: TGCAGTGCTAGAGATATGGGAAGGGGCAATCAGCCCCAGCATTTT.

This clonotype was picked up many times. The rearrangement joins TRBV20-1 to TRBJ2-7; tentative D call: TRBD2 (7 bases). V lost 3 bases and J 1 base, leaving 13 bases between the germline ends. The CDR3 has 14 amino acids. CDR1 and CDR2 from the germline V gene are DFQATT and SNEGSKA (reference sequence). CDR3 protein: CSARGGGGSYEQYF. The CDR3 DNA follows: TGCAGTGCTAGGGGGGGCGGGGGTTCCTACGAGCAGTACTTC.

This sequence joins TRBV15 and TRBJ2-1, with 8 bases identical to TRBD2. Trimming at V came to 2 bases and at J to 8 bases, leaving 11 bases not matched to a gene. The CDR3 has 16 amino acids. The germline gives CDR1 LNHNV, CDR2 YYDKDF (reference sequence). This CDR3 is CATSRSRGGLRDEQFF. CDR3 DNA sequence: TGTGCCACCAGCAGATCCCGGGGGGGCCTAAGGGATGAGCAGTTCTTC.

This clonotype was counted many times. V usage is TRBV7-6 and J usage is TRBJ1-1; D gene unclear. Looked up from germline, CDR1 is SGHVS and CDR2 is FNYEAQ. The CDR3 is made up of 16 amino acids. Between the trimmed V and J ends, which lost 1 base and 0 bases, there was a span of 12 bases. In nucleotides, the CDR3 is TGTGCCAGCAGCTTAGGGTCGCTTAACATGAACACTGAAGCTTTCTTT. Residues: CASSLGSLNMNTEAFF.

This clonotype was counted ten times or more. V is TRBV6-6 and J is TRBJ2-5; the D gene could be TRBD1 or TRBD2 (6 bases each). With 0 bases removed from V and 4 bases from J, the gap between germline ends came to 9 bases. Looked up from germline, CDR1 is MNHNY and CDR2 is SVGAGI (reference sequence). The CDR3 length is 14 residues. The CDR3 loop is CASSYSGGRETQYF. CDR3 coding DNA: TGTGCCAGCAGTTACTCGGGGGGCAGAGAGACCCAGTACTTC.

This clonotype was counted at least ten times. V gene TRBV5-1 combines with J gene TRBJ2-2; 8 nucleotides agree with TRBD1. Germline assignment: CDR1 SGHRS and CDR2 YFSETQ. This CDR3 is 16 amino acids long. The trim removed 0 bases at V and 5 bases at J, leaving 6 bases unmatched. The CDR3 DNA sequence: TGCGCCAGCAGCTTGGCGGACAGGGCTGGGACCGGGGAGCTGTTTTTT. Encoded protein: CASSLADRAGTGELFF. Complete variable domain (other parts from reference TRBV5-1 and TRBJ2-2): KAGVTQTPRYLIKTRGQQVTLSCSPISGHRSVSWYQQTPGQGLQFLFEYFSETQRNKGNFPGRFSGRQFSNSRSEMNVSTLELGDSALYLCASSLADRAGTGELFFGEGSRLTVL.

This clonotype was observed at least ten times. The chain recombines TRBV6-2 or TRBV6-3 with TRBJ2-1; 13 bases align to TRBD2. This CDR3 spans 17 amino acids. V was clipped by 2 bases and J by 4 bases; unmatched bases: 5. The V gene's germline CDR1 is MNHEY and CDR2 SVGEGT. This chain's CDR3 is CASSYPGLAGAYNEQFF. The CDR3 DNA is TGTGCCAGCAGTTACCCCGGACTAGCGGGGGCTTACAATGAGCAGTTCTTC.

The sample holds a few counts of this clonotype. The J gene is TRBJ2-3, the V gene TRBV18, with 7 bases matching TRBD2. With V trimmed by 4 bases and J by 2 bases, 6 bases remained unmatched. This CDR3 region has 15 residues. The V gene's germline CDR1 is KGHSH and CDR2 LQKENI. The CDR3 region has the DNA TGTGCCAGCTCACGGGGACTAAGTCCCACAGATACGCAGTATTTT. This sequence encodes CASSRGLSPTDTQYF.

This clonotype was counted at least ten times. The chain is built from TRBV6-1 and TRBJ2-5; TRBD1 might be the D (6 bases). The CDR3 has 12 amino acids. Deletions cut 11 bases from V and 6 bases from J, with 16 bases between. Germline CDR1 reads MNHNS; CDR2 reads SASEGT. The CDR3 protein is CASGRGEKTQYF. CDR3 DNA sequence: TGTGCCTCTGGCAGGGGCGAAAAGACCCAGTACTTC.

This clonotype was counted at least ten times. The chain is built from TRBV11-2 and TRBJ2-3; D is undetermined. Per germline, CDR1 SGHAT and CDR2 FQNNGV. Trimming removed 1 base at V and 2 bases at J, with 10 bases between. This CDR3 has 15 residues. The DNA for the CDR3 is TGTGCCAGCAGCTTAGGGGCAGCCCCCACAGATACGCAGTATTTT. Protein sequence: CASSLGAAPTDTQYF.

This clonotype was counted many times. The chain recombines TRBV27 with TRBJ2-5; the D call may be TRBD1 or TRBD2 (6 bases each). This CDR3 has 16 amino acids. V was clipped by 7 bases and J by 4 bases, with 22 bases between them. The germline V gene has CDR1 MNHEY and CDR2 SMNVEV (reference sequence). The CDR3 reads CASTPHRGGPPETQYF. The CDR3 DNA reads TGTGCCAGCACCCCTCACCGTGGGGGGCCCCCAGAGACCCAGTACTTC.

The CDR3 bases are TGTGCCAGCAGCACGACTCAGGACACCGGGGAGCTGTTTTTT. Translating it yields CASSTTQDTGELFF. The chain recombines TRBV7-3 with TRBJ2-2; D gene uncertain. Trimming took 5 bases from V and 3 from J, leaving 10 bases between them. CDR1 is SGHTA and CDR2 is FQGTGA in the germline V gene. This CDR3 comprises 14 residues.

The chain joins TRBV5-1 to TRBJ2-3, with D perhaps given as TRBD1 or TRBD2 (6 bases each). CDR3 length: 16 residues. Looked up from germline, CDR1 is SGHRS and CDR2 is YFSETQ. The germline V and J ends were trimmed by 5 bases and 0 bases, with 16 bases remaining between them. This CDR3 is CASRRDNGGSTDTQYF. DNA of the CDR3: TGCGCCAGCAGGCGGGACAACGGGGGAAGCACAGATACGCAGTATTTT.

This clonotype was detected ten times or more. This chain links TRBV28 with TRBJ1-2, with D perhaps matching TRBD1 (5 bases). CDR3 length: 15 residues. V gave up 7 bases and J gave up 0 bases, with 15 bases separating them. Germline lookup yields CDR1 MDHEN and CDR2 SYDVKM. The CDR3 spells CASTLDSLSNYGYTF. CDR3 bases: TGTGCCAGCACCCTTGACAGCCTTTCTAACTATGGCTACACCTTC.

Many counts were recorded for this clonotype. CDR3 sequence: CASTPSTGRNTEAFF. The CDR3, as DNA: TGTGCCAGCACCCCATCTACCGGGAGGAACACTGAAGCTTTCTTT. The chain uses TRBV28 and TRBJ1-1; D ambiguous. The CDR3 loop spans 15 amino acids. V lost 7 bases, J lost 1 base, and 16 bases lay in between. Looked up from germline, CDR1 is MDHEN and CDR2 is SYDVKM. The full variable domain, rest sourced from reference TRBV28 and TRBJ1-1, is DVKVTQSSRYLVKRTGEKVFLECVQDMDHENMFWYRQDPGLGLRLIYFSYDVKMKEKGDIPEGYSVSREKKERFSLILESASTNQTSMYLCASTPSTGRNTEAFFGQGTRLTVV.